The clone carrying this T cell receptor beta chain was picked up many times. What it recognizes is unknown. This record belongs to a study of identical twins. Study-wide results and caveats: With abundant cord blood beta clonotypes, insertions were fewer; memory repertoires showed no such pattern.

Through template switching, a universal primer site was introduced, and the cDNA contained unique molecular identifiers. TCRdb re-derived calls from the 5' RACE reads in MiXCR, one entry per CDR3 protein. In the table there are some 230,000 distinct CDR3 sequences, roughly 7.1% of which are singletons. V lost 11 bases and J lost 5, with 21 bases in between. The CDR3 loop spans 15 amino acids. Germline V CDR1 and CDR2: SNHLY, FYNNEI. These data also formed part of another study, on T cells expressing NK-cell markers. That paper notes: Several of the experiments relied on an anti-gamma-delta TCR antibody so that only alpha-beta TCR T cells were sorted.

This chain links TRBV2 with TRBJ2-2; D gene unclear. Input material: CD8+ T cells sorted from blood. The sequence came from a woman in her late teens or twenties in good health. CDR3 loop: CAVRPRQAVTGELFF. The CDR3, as DNA: TGTGCCGTCCGACCCCGGCAGGCAGTTACCGGGGAGCTGTTTTTT.